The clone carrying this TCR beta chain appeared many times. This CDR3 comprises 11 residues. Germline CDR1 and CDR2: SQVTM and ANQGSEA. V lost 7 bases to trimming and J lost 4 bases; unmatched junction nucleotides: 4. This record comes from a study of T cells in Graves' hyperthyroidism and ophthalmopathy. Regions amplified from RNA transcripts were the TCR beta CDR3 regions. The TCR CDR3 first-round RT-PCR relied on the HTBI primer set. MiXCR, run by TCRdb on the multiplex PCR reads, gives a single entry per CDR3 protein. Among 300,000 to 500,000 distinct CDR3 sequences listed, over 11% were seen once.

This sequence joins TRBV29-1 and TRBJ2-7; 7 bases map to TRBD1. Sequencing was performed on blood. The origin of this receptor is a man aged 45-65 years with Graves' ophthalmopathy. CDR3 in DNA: TGCAGCGGAAGGACAGGATACGAGCAGTACTTC. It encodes CSGRTGYEQYF.